These 4 T cell receptor beta chains share one sample of origin, sequenced in a study of T cells in localized non-small cell lung cancer. The table came from immunoSEQ multiplex PCR; TCRdb's copy has only in-frame clones and leaves some out. This table has 45,000 to 60,000 clones, 86% appearing once. The sample consisted of PBMCs, taken before any cancer treatment. These receptors came from a man aged 40 to 70 with stage II lung adenocarcinoma.

This chain joins TRBV7-3 and TRBJ2-7, with D perhaps TRBD1 (6 bases). Germline V CDR1 and CDR2: SGHTA, FQGTGA. V lost 2 bases, J lost 2 bases, and 10 bases lay in between. The length of the CDR3 is 14 residues. The CDR3 DNA reads TGTGCCAGCAGCTTAGGACAGCCCCCCTACGAGCAGTACTTC. Protein product: CASSLGQPPYEQYF. The full variable domain, its missing parts supplied by reference TRBV7-3 and TRBJ2-7, is GAGVSQTPSNKVTEKGKYVELRCDPISGHTALYWYRQSLGQGPEFLIYFQGTGAADDSGLPNDRFFAVRPEGSVSTLKIQRTERGDSAVYLCASSLGQPPYEQYFGPGTRLTVT.

The genes are TRBV29-1 and TRBJ2-5, with TRBD2 matching over 8 bases. V lost 4 bases to trimming and J lost 0 bases; unmatched junction nucleotides: 7. The CDR3 sequence is 15 residues long. Per germline, CDR1 SQVTM and CDR2 ANQGSEA. CDR3 protein: CSVVFLAGNQETQYF. In DNA form, the CDR3 reads TGCAGCGTTGTTTTTTTAGCGGGAAACCAAGAGACCCAGTACTTC.

This rearrangement joins TRBV2 to TRBJ2-7; D remains unclear. V was pared by 6 bases and J by 7 bases, with 10 bases between. The germline gives CDR1 SNHLY, CDR2 FYNNEI. This CDR3 region has 11 residues. The CDR3, as DNA: TGTGCCAGCAGCAGATTGGGGGAGCAGTACTTC. Amino acid sequence: CASSRLGEQYF.

This rearrangement joins TRBV6-5 to TRBJ1-4; D is possibly TRBD1 (6 bases). Germline assignment: CDR1 MNHEY and CDR2 SVGAGI. The length of the CDR3 is 14 residues. V lost 6 bases and J lost 8, with 16 bases in between. This CDR3 reads CASRRDTQVEKLFF. The CDR3 coding sequence is TGTGCCAGCAGGAGGGACACCCAAGTGGAAAAACTGTTTTTT.